The 17 T cell receptor beta chains below come from one sample, sequenced in a study of shared clonotypes between healthy human individuals. Here immunoSEQ multiplex PCR was the method, and the copy in TCRdb shows in-frame clones only, minus some. The top ten clones hold about 2% of a sample with approximately 640,000 clones, about 78% of them seen once. Sequenced sample: memory CD4+ T cells sorted from blood. Subset specified: CD45RA-negative fraction. The receptor set was obtained from a young woman in good health.

This chain connects TRBV28 to TRBJ2-6; 9 positions agree with TRBD1. Germline-derived CDR1 and CDR2 are MDHEN and SYDVKM. V lost 6 bases, J lost 1 base, and 22 bases stayed unmatched. The CDR3 contains 22 residues. DNA of the CDR3: TGTGCCAGCAGGGATCTCCCGGGACAGGGAGGGTCTGGGGAGTCTGGGGCCAACGTCCTGACTTTC. It yields the protein CASRDLPGQGGSGESGANVLTF.

V is TRBV7-9 and J is TRBJ2-1; perhaps TRBD1 as D (6 bases). This CDR3 region has 13 residues. From germline, CDR1 is SEHNR and CDR2 FQNEAQ (reference sequence). Trimming pared 8 bases from V and 4 bases from J, leaving 12 bases between. DNA of the CDR3: TGTGCCAGCCTCCGGACAGAATACAATGAGCAGTTCTTC. Protein: CASLRTEYNEQFF. The complete variable domain, with remaining parts taken from reference TRBV7-9 and TRBJ2-1, reads DTGVSQNPRHKITKRGQNVTFRCDPISEHNRLYWYRQTLGQGPEFLTYFQNEAQLEKSRLLSDRFSAERPKGSFSTLEIQRTEQGDSAMYLCASLRTEYNEQFFGPGTRLTVL.

Turning to this clone: This sample includes further DNA sequences coding for the same CDR3. The V call is TRBV18, the J call TRBJ1-1; D unclear. Between the trimmed V and J ends, which lost 2 bases and 0 bases, there was a span of 4 bases. From germline, CDR1 is KGHSH and CDR2 LQKENI. CDR3 length equals 13 residues. For the CDR3, the DNA is TGTGCCAGCTCACCAGGCATGAACACTGAAGCTTTCTTT. Residues: CASSPGMNTEAFF. Complete variable domain (other parts from reference TRBV18 and TRBJ1-1): NAGVMQNPRHLVRRRGQEARLRCSPMKGHSHVYWYRQLPEEGLKFMVYLQKENIIDESGMPKERFSAEFPKEGPSILRIQQVVRGDSAAYFCASSPGMNTEAFFGQGTRLTVV.

The chain links TRBV25-1 to TRBJ2-2; TRBD2 agrees at 7 bases. CDR1 is MGHDK and CDR2 is SYGVNS in the germline V gene. The V gene end was trimmed by 2 bases and the J gene end by 4 bases; junction bases not matched to a gene: 7. The CDR3 is 16 residues long. CDR3 nucleotides: TGTGCCAGCAGTGAAGAGGGAGGGGCGCCCACCGGGGAGCTGTTTTTT. Translated, it gives CASSEEGGAPTGELFF. The full variable domain, its missing parts supplied by reference TRBV25-1 and TRBJ2-2, is EADIYQTPRYLVIGTGKKITLECSQTMGHDKMYWYQQDPGMELHLIHYSYGVNSTEKGDLSSESTVSRIRTEHFPLTLESARPSHTSQYLCASSEEGGAPTGELFFGEGSRLTVL.

V gene TRBV5-1 combines with J gene TRBJ2-7; 10 bases agree with TRBD1. Germline V lookup: CDR1 SGHRS, CDR2 YFSETQ. The V segment lost 5 bases and the J segment 5 bases; nucleotides outside the gene matches: 10. This CDR3 comprises 15 residues. CDR3 in amino acids: CASRIGTGVRDEQYF. Here the CDR3 DNA reads TGCGCCAGCAGAATCGGGACAGGGGTTCGGGACGAGCAGTACTTC.

This sequence joins TRBV7-7 and TRBJ2-2; possibly TRBD2 for D (5 bases). The CDR3 covers 12 residues. The germline V gene encodes CDR1 SSHAT and CDR2 FNYEAQ (reference sequence). V gave up 5 bases and J gave up 8 bases, with 9 bases separating them. The CDR3 is CASSASGGELFF. The CDR3 DNA reads TGTGCCAGCAGCGCCAGCGGTGGGGAGCTGTTTTTT.

This clone has more than one count but fewer than ten. CDR3 protein: CASSVEMGLAGATDTQYF. CDR3 bases: TGTGCCAGCAGCGTGGAGATGGGACTAGCGGGAGCTACAGATACGCAGTATTTT. The chain carries TRBV9 and TRBJ2-3; 14 bases agree with TRBD2. Trimming at V came to 2 bases and at J to 3 bases, leaving 8 bases not matched to a gene. Germline V CDR1 and CDR2: SGDLS, YYNGEE. This CDR3 has 18 residues.

The rearrangement links TRBV7-3 to TRBJ2-5, with 9 positions matching TRBD2. The CDR3 contains 14 residues. The junction had 2 bases not matched to a gene; V was cut back by 1 base and J by 5 bases. Germline CDR1 is SGHTA and CDR2 is FQGTGA. The CDR3 DNA follows: TGTGCCAGCAGCTTAAATAGCGGGAGTGAGACCCAGTACTTC. It encodes CASSLNSGSETQYF.

The rearrangement links TRBV2 to TRBJ1-1; no clear D. The V and J ends lost 7 bases and 0 bases respectively, with 12 bases between them. This CDR3 comprises 14 residues. CDR1 SNHLY and CDR2 FYNNEI come from the germline V gene. CDR3 sequence (DNA): TGTGCCAGCAAAGGAGACCCTATGAACACTGAAGCTTTCTTT. Its translation is CASKGDPMNTEAFF.

The V call is TRBV2, the J call TRBJ2-5; D is uncertain. The length of the CDR3 is 14 residues. V was pared by 1 base and J by 5 bases, with 11 bases between. Germline V CDR1 and CDR2: SNHLY, FYNNEI. CDR3 nucleotides: TGTGCCAGCAGTGAAGGGTACCTACGGGAGACCCAGTACTTC. Its translation is CASSEGYLRETQYF.

The chain links TRBV4-2 to TRBJ1-6, with 7 bases matching TRBD1. The length of the CDR3 is 15 residues. Germline V lookup: CDR1 LGHNA, CDR2 YNFKEQ. With 2 bases clipped from V and 8 bases from J, the junction kept 6 bases outside the gene matches. DNA for the CDR3: TGTGCCAGCAGCCAACGACAGGGTCAGGATTCACCCCTCCACTTT. Translated: CASSQRQGQDSPLHF.

The CDR3 DNA reads as TGTGCCAGCAGTGAAGTTACAGGGGGCGAGCAGTACTTC. This codes for CASSEVTGGEQYF. J is TRBJ2-7 and V is TRBV6-1; 8 bases fit TRBD1. This CDR3 region has 13 residues. Germline values: CDR1 MNHNS, CDR2 SASEGT. Trimming cost V 1 base and J 6 bases; bases outside gene matches: 2.

This clone was counted a single time. The J gene is TRBJ2-5, the V gene TRBV5-4; 9 bases map to TRBD1. The germline gives CDR1 SGHNT, CDR2 YYREEE (reference sequence). Trimming at V came to 4 bases and at J to 4 bases, leaving 8 bases not matched to a gene. This CDR3 is 15 amino acids long. For the CDR3, the DNA is TGTGCCAGCAGCGTCGGACAGGGGACTTTAGAGACCCAGTACTTC. This translates into CASSVGQGTLETQYF.

The V call is TRBV7-2, the J call TRBJ1-5; D remains ambiguous. This CDR3 is built from 13 residues. Trimming shortened V by 5 bases and J by 5 bases, and 10 bases separated the two germline ends. Germline CDR1 SGHTA, CDR2 FQGNSA. The CDR3 protein is CASSASIDQPQHF. The CDR3 DNA is TGTGCCAGCAGCGCCTCTATTGATCAGCCCCAGCATTTT.

The chain uses TRBV15 and TRBJ2-7; 9 nucleotides align to TRBD1. CDR1 and CDR2 from the germline V gene are LNHNV and YYDKDF (reference sequence). This CDR3 is 15 amino acids long. V was clipped by 5 bases and J by 1 base; unmatched bases: 6. The CDR3 nucleotides read TGTGCCACCAGCTCCACCGGGACAGGGTCCTACGAGCAGTACTTC. Its translation is CATSSTGTGSYEQYF.

The V and J genes are TRBV7-2 and TRBJ2-3; TRBD2 agrees at 11 bases. Germline assignment: CDR1 SGHTA and CDR2 FQGNSA. The CDR3 consists of 18 residues. V lost 4 bases, J lost 3 bases, and 12 bases stayed unmatched. The CDR3 DNA sequence: TGTGCCAGCAGCTCCCCCTACCGTAGCGGGAGGGCGACAGATACGCAGTATTTT. The encoded protein is CASSSPYRSGRATDTQYF.

This clone was detected many times. The chain employs TRBV30 and TRBJ1-2; a possible D gene is TRBD1 (5 bases). CDR3 length equals 14 residues. The V end lost 5 bases, the J end lost 8 bases, and 21 bases lay between the germline ends. Germline V gene data show CDR1 as GTSNPN and CDR2 as SVGIG (reference sequence). DNA for the CDR3: TGTGCCTGGGGGGTTCAGGGTGACCTTTCGGGCTACACCTTC. It specifies CAWGVQGDLSGYTF.